The rows below give T cell receptor beta chains drawn from one sample of a study of shared clonotypes between healthy human individuals. Assay: immunoSEQ multiplex PCR; the TCRdb copy retains only in-frame clones and omits some. The table shows a few million clones, with more than 80% occurring only once. What was sequenced was naive CD4+ T cells from PBMCs. These receptors were collected from a man between 18 and 35 years old in good health. Some clones in this sample may be carry-over from other donors' samples. The CDR3 runs from the conserved cysteine through the conserved F or W. A D gene is named only where the DNA matches it firmly. Clone size is stated in some rows and not others, as once, few, many or a class when expanded.

cdr3_aa	clone_size	j_call	d_call	v_call
CASSMRRGAGGITDTQYF	once	TRBJ2-3	TRBD2	TRBV11-2
CASSTNRDRGYGYTF	NA	TRBJ1-2	TRBD1	TRBV6-1
CASSLIRGAEAFF	NA	TRBJ1-1	NA	TRBV5-5
CASSLGDRAGEKLFF	NA	TRBJ1-4	TRBD1	TRBV28
CASQWGGDAGELFF	NA	TRBJ2-2	NA	TRBV19
CASSLWSGYSTDTQYF	NA	TRBJ2-3	NA	TRBV27
CASSSWDRGDYEQYF	NA	TRBJ2-7	TRBD1	TRBV7-9
CASSPPGATGYTF	NA	TRBJ1-2	NA	TRBV18
CASSLETGLYGYTF	NA	TRBJ1-2	TRBD1	TRBV5-1
CASSRGRNYYEQYF	NA	TRBJ2-7	NA	TRBV5-6
CASKNSGRYEQYF	once	TRBJ2-7	NA	TRBV28
CASSVGIAGGPRAYNEQFF	NA	TRBJ2-1	TRBD2	TRBV9
CSVGLAGGPGETQYF	NA	TRBJ2-5	TRBD2	TRBV29-1
CASSLGGTSAGYEQYF	once	TRBJ2-7	TRBD2	TRBV5-1
CASTEPAISGAFF	NA	TRBJ1-1	NA	TRBV6-6
CASSWDNNSGNTIYF	NA	TRBJ1-3	NA	TRBV28
CASSLWGTSGYSSYNEQFF	NA	TRBJ2-1	TRBD2	TRBV27
CASRGQEAFF	NA	TRBJ1-1	TRBD1	TRBV2
CASSEQGRELAKNIQYF	NA	TRBJ2-4	NA	TRBV2
CASSPTSGSSYEQYF	NA	TRBJ2-7	TRBD2	TRBV5-6
CASSFLGLALDNEQFF	NA	TRBJ2-1	NA	TRBV7-2
CASSPVGTVSYEQYF	once	TRBJ2-7	TRBD1	TRBV7-9
CASSPGLAAYNEQFF	NA	TRBJ2-1	TRBD2	TRBV11-2
CASSTGARQPQHF	NA	TRBJ1-5	TRBD1	TRBV6-5
CASSRDRGLGDEQFF	NA	TRBJ2-1	TRBD1	TRBV7-9
CASSPWRGDLVKGYTF	NA	TRBJ1-2	NA	TRBV4-2
CASRRDPSDGYTF	NA	TRBJ1-2	NA	TRBV6-5
CASSLGINQPQHF	NA	TRBJ1-5	NA	TRBV5-8
CASSTGTGEKYEQYF	NA	TRBJ2-7	TRBD1	TRBV7-3
CASSPPSAYEQYF	NA	TRBJ2-7	NA	TRBV18
CASSLNGAVDGYTF	NA	TRBJ1-2	NA	TRBV7-8
CASSLKRVRYQETQYF	NA	TRBJ2-5	NA	TRBV28
CASSFRTSQTDTQYF	NA	TRBJ2-3	TRBD2	TRBV7-2
CASSLYGANTGELFF	NA	TRBJ2-2	NA	TRBV7-2
CASSVAGGPVQETQYF	NA	TRBJ2-5	TRBD2	TRBV6-1
CASRGEGQQYGYTF	once	TRBJ1-2	TRBD1	TRBV6-6
CASSAERDGTTNPHEQYF	NA	TRBJ2-7	TRBD2	TRBV9
CASSFRQVQETQYF	NA	TRBJ2-5	NA	TRBV5-1
CASRLTGRNQPQHF	NA	TRBJ1-5	TRBD1	TRBV6-6
CSVEGTGGTEAFF	NA	TRBJ1-1	TRBD1	TRBV29-1
CASSPTGLYYNEQFF	NA	TRBJ2-1	NA	TRBV28
CASSYRGPGYGYTF	NA	TRBJ1-2	TRBD1	TRBV6-5
CASSRRLGQDIFYEQYF	NA	TRBJ2-7	TRBD1	TRBV4-3
CASSNTSDSSYEQYF	NA	TRBJ2-7	NA	TRBV21-1
CASSPWRGTGGEKLFF	NA	TRBJ1-4	TRBD1	TRBV7-2
CASSIVKGRNEQYF	NA	TRBJ2-7	NA	TRBV28
CASSLVRETYEQYF	NA	TRBJ2-7	NA	TRBV28
CASSLSPGTGGFEQYF	NA	TRBJ2-7	TRBD1	TRBV28